What follows describes a single TCR beta chain. Its specificity is unknown. The data originate from a study of T-cell reconstitution after alpha-beta-depleted transplantation in children. The study, taken as a whole, reports: After transplant, at about two months, alpha-beta T cells were reportedly derived from several hundred expanded graft clones. Newly generated T cells supplied most T-cell counts and diversity one year post-transplant. Surviving recipient T cells and thymic progenitors underlay high day-60 TCRbeta diversity in some patients.

Molecular barcoding with unique molecular identifiers was used for the TCRbeta library. TCRdb reanalysed the PCR reads using MiXCR and keeps one entry per CDR3 protein. The data show fewer than 700,000 distinct CDR3 sequences, about an eighth seen once. Germline V gene lookup returns CDR1 GTSNPN and CDR2 SVGIG (reference sequence). This CDR3 has 14 amino acids. J was trimmed by 6 bases and V by 6 bases; bases with no gene match: 9. The chain is built from TRBV30 and TRBJ2-1; 9 bases map to TRBD2. The sample was PBMCs, mostly from graft donor cells, taken 360 days after TCRalphabeta/CD19-depleted stem cell transplant. The origin of this receptor is a male patient between 5 and 17 years old who had a stem cell transplant for acute myeloid leukemia, so the T cells may come from the graft donor. The CDR3 loop reads CACEGVAGVNEQFF. CDR3 nucleotides: TGTGCCTGCGAAGGAGTAGCGGGAGTCAATGAGCAGTTCTTC.